The next 18 T cell receptor beta chains were all read from a single sample in a study of blood T cell repertoires in COVID-19. Produced via immunoSEQ multiplex PCR; TCRdb's table is partial and in-frame only. The repertoire holds tens of thousands of clones, with just over 85% as singletons. The sequenced sample was peripheral blood. These receptors came from a man in his 70s in a cohort sampled during active COVID-19.

J is TRBJ2-7 and V is TRBV4-3; D ambiguous. This CDR3 has 14 amino acids. Trimming took 1 base from V and 3 from J, leaving 10 bases between them. Germline V CDR1 and CDR2: LGHNA, YSLEER. CDR3 sequence: CASSQGNRDYEQYF. The CDR3 bases are TGCGCCAGCAGCCAAGGTAACCGAGACTACGAGCAGTACTTC.

V gene TRBV20-1 combines with J gene TRBJ2-7, with D possibly being TRBD1 (6 bases). CDR1 is DFQATT, CDR2 SNEGSKA, per germline (reference sequence). V was clipped by 4 bases and J by 6 bases, with 7 bases between them. This CDR3 comprises 10 residues. The CDR3 protein is CSATGAEQYF. The DNA for the CDR3 is TGCAGTGCTACAGGGGCCGAGCAGTACTTC.

This chain links TRBV19 with TRBJ1-2; 9 nucleotides match TRBD1. From germline, CDR1 is LNHDA and CDR2 SQIVND (reference sequence). J gave up 7 bases and V 5 bases, and 11 bases lay outside the gene matches. The CDR3 totals 15 residues. Written as DNA, the CDR3 is TGTGCCAGTAGTTTACCGGGACAGGGTGGAAGTGGCTACACCTTC. Translated: CASSLPGQGGSGYTF.

The rearrangement links TRBV10-3 to TRBJ2-1; 7 nucleotides agree with TRBD2. The V segment lost 6 bases and the J segment 5 bases; nucleotides outside the gene matches: 10. In germline, CDR1 is ENHRY, CDR2 SYGVKD. This CDR3 is 15 amino acids long. The CDR3 DNA reads as TGTGCCATCAGGAGAGGACTAGTTGCCCACAATGAGCAGTTCTTC. Its translation is CAIRRGLVAHNEQFF.

CDR3 protein: CASSRTGGIYEQYF. The CDR3 nucleotides read TGTGCCAGCAGCCGGACAGGGGGCATTTACGAGCAGTACTTC. The chain recombines TRBV3-1 (or the pseudogene TRBV3-2) with TRBJ2-7; TRBD1 matches at 11 bases. Germline trimming cut 4 bases from V and 4 bases from J; bases unmatched to any gene: 3. The CDR3 is 14 amino acids. Germline V gene lookup returns CDR1 LGHDT and CDR2 YNNKEL (reference sequence).

The chain combines TRBV2 with TRBJ1-2; 8 bases fit TRBD1. From germline, CDR1 is SNHLY and CDR2 FYNNEI. This CDR3 spans 15 amino acids. V shed 9 bases and J 7 bases; nucleotides not matched to a gene: 16. The CDR3 DNA reads TGTGCCAGTTTTCATGGTGCAGGGGGCTATGGTGGCTACACCTTC. Amino acid sequence: CASFHGAGGYGGYTF.

The genes are TRBV10-3 and TRBJ1-1, with TRBD1 matching over 10 bases. CDR3 length: 17 amino acids. CDR1 and CDR2 from the germline V gene are ENHRY and SYGVKD. The ends lost 3 bases at V and 6 bases at J; junction bases unmatched: 13. As DNA, the CDR3 is TGTGCCATCAGTGAATTTGGGATGGGACAGGGGCGACCTGAAGCTTTCTTT. Residues: CAISEFGMGQGRPEAFF.

This rearrangement joins TRBV7-9 to TRBJ2-7; 10 nucleotides agree with TRBD1. Germline V gives CDR1 SEHNR, CDR2 FQNEAQ (reference sequence). The CDR3 sequence is 14 residues long. Trimming cost V 6 bases and J 7 bases; bases outside gene matches: 9. The CDR3: CASRRQGATCEQYF. The CDR3 region has the DNA TGTGCCAGCAGACGACAGGGGGCCACCTGTGAGCAGTACTTC.

This clone has just one count. The genes are TRBV5-3 and TRBJ2-7, with 10 bases fitting TRBD1. TRBV5-3 belongs to the ORF category, with a function that is uncertain. V lost 4 bases and J lost 3; bases outside the gene matches: 4. This CDR3 region has 14 residues. CDR3 bases: TGTGCCAGAAGCCCGGACAGGGGGAACTACGAGCAGTACTTC. It codes for CARSPDRGNYEQYF.

The genes are TRBV7-2 and TRBJ2-7, with TRBD1 matching over 8 bases. This CDR3 spans 14 amino acids. CDR1 and CDR2 from the germline V gene are SGHTA and FQGNSA. Trimming removed 7 bases from V and 7 bases from J; junction bases left unmatched: 12. The CDR3 spells CASIQDRAPGEQYF. The CDR3 coding sequence is TGTGCCAGCATCCAGGACAGGGCTCCGGGGGAGCAGTACTTC.

The rearrangement joins TRBV7-9 to TRBJ1-1; D possibly corresponds to TRBD1 (5 bases). CDR1 SEHNR and CDR2 FQNEAQ come from the germline V gene (reference sequence). V was cut by 5 bases and J by 1 base, with 8 bases left in between. There are 13 residues in the CDR3. The DNA for the CDR3 is TGTGCCAGCAGCCAGCAGGGGAACACTGAAGCTTTCTTT. This translates into CASSQQGNTEAFF.

CDR3 sequence reads: CASSLGQGGTGELFF. For the CDR3, the DNA is TGTGCCAGCAGCCTCGGACAGGGAGGCACCGGGGAGCTGTTTTTT. The V and J genes are TRBV3-1 (or the pseudogene TRBV3-2) and TRBJ2-2, with 8 bases lining up with TRBD1. The junction had 5 bases not matched to a gene; V was cut back by 4 bases and J by 4 bases. CDR1 is LGHDT, CDR2 YNNKEL, per germline (reference sequence). This CDR3 region has 15 residues.

This chain joins TRBV10-3 and TRBJ1-5; 8 bases match TRBD1. After removal of 2 bases from V and 6 bases from J, the junction contained 0 bases not matched to a gene. The CDR3 is 13 amino acids. The germline V gene encodes CDR1 ENHRY and CDR2 SYGVKD. The CDR3 is CAISEGQGQPQHF. The DNA for the CDR3 is TGTGCCATCAGTGAGGGACAGGGTCAGCCCCAGCATTTT.

The gene calls are TRBV9 and TRBJ1-2; 9 bases fit TRBD1. Germline V gives CDR1 SGDLS, CDR2 YYNGEE. The CDR3 covers 14 residues. V gave up 4 bases and J gave up 2 bases; unmatched junction bases: 3. The CDR3 DNA reads TGTGCCAGCAGCAAACAGGGGGCGAACTATGGCTACACCTTC. Translating gives CASSKQGANYGYTF.

The chain combines TRBV7-2 with TRBJ1-1, with 9 bases that match TRBD1. The CDR3 loop spans 13 amino acids. Germline V gene sequence: CDR1 SGHTA, CDR2 FQGNSA. V lost 5 bases and J lost 6; bases outside the gene matches: 4. DNA of the CDR3: TGTGCCAGCAGCGTACAGGGGGCATCTGAAGCTTTCTTT. Its protein product is CASSVQGASEAFF.

J is TRBJ2-1 and V is TRBV28, with 7 bases aligning to TRBD2. Trimming removed 5 bases from V and 5 bases from J; junction bases left unmatched: 15. The CDR3 extends over 17 amino acids. Germline-derived CDR1 and CDR2 are MDHEN and SYDVKM. The CDR3 DNA reads as TGTGCCAGCAGTCCCCCCTCCTGGGGCGGGAGCCACAATGAGCAGTTCTTC. Translating gives CASSPPSWGGSHNEQFF.

This clone was picked up a small number of times. The genes are TRBV2 and TRBJ1-2; no firm D call. This CDR3 region has 14 residues. The V and J ends lost 0 bases and 4 bases respectively, with 9 bases between them. Germline values: CDR1 SNHLY, CDR2 FYNNEI. The CDR3 sequence is CASSEAGQAYGYTF. In DNA, the CDR3 is TGTGCCAGCAGTGAAGCGGGCCAGGCCTATGGCTACACCTTC. The full variable domain, with the rest looked up from reference TRBV2 and TRBJ1-2, is EPEVTQTPSHQVTQMGQEVILRCVPISNHLYFYWYRQILGQKVEFLVSFYNNEISEKSEIFDDQFSVERPDGSNFTLKIRSTKLEDSAMYFCASSEAGQAYGYTFGSGTRLTVV.

The chain links TRBV7-2 to TRBJ1-6; D might be TRBD1 (6 bases). V was cut by 2 bases and J by 5 bases, with 10 bases left in between. This CDR3 comprises 15 residues. The V gene's germline CDR1 is SGHTA and CDR2 FQGNSA. CDR3 residues: CASSLNRANNSPLHF. The CDR3 DNA is TGTGCCAGCAGCTTAAACAGGGCCAATAATTCACCCCTCCACTTT.